Detailed here is one TCR beta chain. The data belong to a study of CD8 T cells in Susac syndrome. An input of about 0.45 to 1 ug of RNA was subjected to reverse transcription using random hexamers. Amplification of TCR beta CDR3 by immunoSEQ multiplex PCR spanned 54 Vbeta and 13 Jbeta. TCRdb re-analysed the immunoSEQ multiplex PCR reads in MiXCR, keeping a single row per CDR3 protein. The sample holds roughly 130,000 distinct CDR3 sequences; 90% to 95% are singletons and the top ten take more than 0.09%. Sequencing input: CD4+ T cells from PBMCs. This clonotype originated in a human donor in good health.

The CDR3 bases are TGCAGCGTTGACCAGAAAGATACGCAGTATTTT. It yields the protein CSVDQKDTQYF. The chain combines TRBV29-1 with TRBJ2-3; D not certain. Trimming took off 3 bases at V and 5 bases at J, with 6 bases between the two ends. CDR1 and CDR2 from the germline V gene are SQVTM and ANQGSEA. The CDR3 is 11 residues long.